This T cell receptor beta chain comes out of a study of beta chain features in type 1 diabetes (dated by TCRdb to 2016 to 2019). A note on the overall study: Mean age, gender distribution, total cell number and subset yield were not different between patients and healthy donors. A total of 85 million to 140 million sorted cells were examined across all samples, and a strong correlation was observed between cell number per subset and RNA yield. In the study, TCRB repertoires of sorted circulating CD4+ T cell subsets from recently diagnosed type 1 diabetes patients were compared with those of matched healthy donors. Whereas all 30 or so donors provided naive and central memory subsets, regulatory and stem cell-like memory subsets were isolated from just 8 patients and roughly eight healthy donors.

The High Capacity cDNA Reverse Transcription Kit was used to reverse transcribe all of the isolated RNA, meaning that expressed TCRB transcripts were what got sequenced. Deep immunoSEQ sequencing was applied to naive, central memory and regulatory T cell samples, giving an average of about 3.6 million total reads per sample. Sorted cells were lysed in RLT buffer, and RNA was extracted using DNase-treated RNeasy Micro or Mini kits according to cell number. To prevent cross-contamination, each cell subset was processed individually, whereas patient and healthy donor samples were processed jointly. Using the immunoSEQ multiplex PCR, TCRB sequences were amplified from cDNA into 87-bp fragments spanning the CDR3 region. Amplicons were sequenced on the Illumina HiSeq platform. The original methods were these. Synthetic template baselines were used to correct PCR bias computationally, reads within Hamming distance 2 were collapsed, and singletons that could not be merged were discarded. Reads were aligned against IMGT to assign V, D and J genes, CDR3 length and insertions or deletions at six rearrangement sites. Clonotype counts were normalized to sorted cell number within each subset before computing true diversity and Gini coefficients with the tcR R package. The overlap coefficient, calculated on TCRB nucleotide sequences, was used to measure repertoire sharing. Here the immuneACCESS table is served through TCRdb, limited to in-frame sequences with V and J called. Missing clones are a known gap in these copies; in checked studies unresolved V genes cover under half, and the rest lacks a known reason. That table furnishes V, J and clone size, whereas the DNA furnished D and trimming. The sample table lists around 180,000 clones, roughly 8% of them with a count of one. Of the sample, under 0.55% is held by the ten largest clones.

A single peripheral blood draw of around 0.11 L on average was collected from each donor into heparinised tubes. A BD FACSAria II was used to sort naive, central memory, regulatory and stem cell-like memory CD4+ T cells with a panel that included CD45RO, CCR7, CD25, CD127, CD95 and CD27. A purity above 98% was achieved for all sorted populations. PBMCs were separated immediately by Lymphoprep density gradient centrifugation and were stained directly, without being cultured. So that batch effects would be minimized, each experiment stained and sorted samples in pairs, pairing one healthy donor with one patient. Overall results and qualifications from the work: Type 1 diabetes patients showed a moderate but significant shortening of TCRB CDR3 length in all four CD4+ subsets. Because cDNA was sequenced instead of genomic DNA, highly expressing activated cells could be over-represented, though the groups showed no difference in activation or CD3 levels. Patients with type 1 diabetes made fewer insertions and deleted more nucleotides at VDJ recombination sites, implying thymic rearrangement abnormalities. PCR may preferentially amplify shorter templates, but because patient and control samples were amplified and corrected together, any resulting skew would affect both groups equally. HLA sub-analyses involved small numbers of individuals, so any influence of HLA type on TCRB rearrangement remained unresolved. The naive, central memory and regulatory TCRB repertoires appeared to resemble one another more closely among patients than among healthy donors.

The germline V end is reduced by 0 bases and the J end by 5 bases; junction bases left unmatched: 3. The germline V gene supplies CDR1 SGHRS and CDR2 YFSETQ. Measured from the cysteine to the phenylalanine, the CDR3 is 15 residues long. This entry keeps only the CDR3 DNA: 45 bases, framed from base 1. About this clone: It lacks a known antigen. Within one base of it there is no much larger clone, and no base qualities were kept.

Recombination linked TRBV5-1 to TRBJ2-2; the junction holds 8 bases that match TRBD1. The receptor's source is a man aged 18 to 30 with type 1 diabetes. The sample comprised central memory CD4+ T cells from blood. The sequenced DNA is TGCGCCAGCAGCTTGGCAGGGACAGGTACCGGGGAGCTGTTTTTT. Translated, this gives CASSLAGTGTGELFF.